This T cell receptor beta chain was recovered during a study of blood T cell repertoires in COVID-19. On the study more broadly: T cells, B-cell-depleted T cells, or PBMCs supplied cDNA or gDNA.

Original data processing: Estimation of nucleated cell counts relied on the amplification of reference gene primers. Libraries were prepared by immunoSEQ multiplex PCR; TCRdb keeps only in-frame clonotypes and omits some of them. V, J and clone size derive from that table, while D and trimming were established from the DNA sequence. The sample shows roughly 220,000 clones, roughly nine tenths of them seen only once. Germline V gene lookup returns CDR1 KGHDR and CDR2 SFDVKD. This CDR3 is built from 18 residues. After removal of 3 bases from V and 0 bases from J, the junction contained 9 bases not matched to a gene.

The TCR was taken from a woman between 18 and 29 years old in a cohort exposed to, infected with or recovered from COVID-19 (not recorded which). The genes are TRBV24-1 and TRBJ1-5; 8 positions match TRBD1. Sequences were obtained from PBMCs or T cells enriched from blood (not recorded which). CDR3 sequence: CATSDNSQGGDSNQPQHF. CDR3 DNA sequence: TGTGCCACCAGTGATAACTCACAGGGGGGGGATAGCAATCAGCCCCAGCATTTT.